The next 22 T cell receptor beta chains were all read from a single sample in a study of T cell responses to AZD1222 COVID-19 vaccine. The data were produced by immunoSEQ multiplex PCR, yet TCRdb's version contains in-frame clones alone and is incomplete. This sample has around 100,000 clones, with around 94% found just once. The material sequenced was peripheral blood, taken on day 0 of AZD1222 vaccination. The receptor source for this set is an adult in good health.

The rearrangement uses TRBV28 and TRBJ2-7; possibly TRBD2 for D (5 bases). Per germline, CDR1 MDHEN and CDR2 SYDVKM. The CDR3 runs 12 residues. Trimming removed 3 bases from V and 3 bases from J, with 6 bases in between. In DNA form, the CDR3 reads TGTGCCAGCAGTTTCGGGGTCTACGAGCAGTACTTC. Protein sequence: CASSFGVYEQYF.

This sequence joins TRBV12-5 and TRBJ1-1; D is unresolved. This CDR3 is 15 amino acids long. Germline CDR1 and CDR2: LGHNT and FRNRAP. Trimming left V 6 bases short and J 0 bases short, with 14 bases between. CDR3 DNA: TGTGCTAGTGGATTAGGACGGAACTTGAACACTGAAGCTTTCTTT. Translation: CASGLGRNLNTEAFF.

The CDR3 DNA follows: TGTGCCAGCAGCCCTCGCTGGACAGGGGGCAGGGATACGCAGTATTTT. Its translation is CASSPRWTGGRDTQYF. The chain is built from TRBV7-9 and TRBJ2-3, with 11 positions matching TRBD1. CDR3 length equals 16 residues. Germline trimming cut 5 bases from V and 6 bases from J; bases unmatched to any gene: 10. CDR1 is SEHNR, CDR2 FQNEAQ, per germline (reference sequence).

V is TRBV19 and J is TRBJ2-1; 14 bases align to TRBD2. Germline V gene sequence: CDR1 LNHDA, CDR2 SQIVND (reference sequence). Germline trimming cut 9 bases from V and 3 bases from J; bases unmatched to any gene: 16. The CDR3 has 19 amino acids. In nucleotides, the CDR3 is TGTGCCAGCCTGACTAGCGGGGGGGTGTACCCAATGGGCTACAATGAGCAGTTCTTC. Translated, it gives CASLTSGGVYPMGYNEQFF.

The chain combines TRBV7-3 with TRBJ2-2, with TRBD2 matching over 14 bases. The CDR3 length is 17 residues. The germline CDR1 and CDR2 sequences are SGHTA and FQGTGA. V was pared by 5 bases and J by 0 bases, with 2 bases of the junction left unmatched. CDR3 in amino acids: CASSQGLAGANTGELFF. In DNA form, the CDR3 reads TGTGCCAGCAGCCAGGGACTAGCGGGGGCGAACACCGGGGAGCTGTTTTTT.

V usage is TRBV20-1 and J usage is TRBJ2-4; D gene unclear. Germline CDR1 is DFQATT and CDR2 is SNEGSKA (reference sequence). The V and J ends lost 5 bases and 7 bases respectively, with 9 bases between them. The CDR3 is made up of 11 amino acids. CDR3 sequence: CSAQNGNIQYF. CDR3 sequence (DNA): TGCAGTGCTCAGAACGGGAACATTCAGTACTTC.

The chain has TRBV5-4 and TRBJ2-2; tentatively, D is TRBD2 (6 bases). Trimming pared 6 bases from V and 7 bases from J, leaving 13 bases between. This CDR3 comprises 13 residues. Germline CDR1 SGHNT, CDR2 YYREEE (reference sequence). The CDR3 DNA follows: TGTGCCAGCAAGGGCGGGGCAGACGGGGAGCTGTTTTTT. Encoded protein: CASKGGADGELFF.

The chain joins TRBV19 to TRBJ1-2; TRBD1 might be the D (5 bases). Per the germline V gene, CDR1 is LNHDA and CDR2 is SQIVND (reference sequence). V lost 4 bases to trimming and J lost 6 bases, with 12 bases between them. CDR3 length: 13 residues. The CDR3 sequence: CASSSGALNGYTF. CDR3 DNA: TGTGCCAGTAGTAGTGGGGCGCTGAATGGCTACACCTTC.

The chain combines TRBV5-5 with TRBJ1-4; D unclear. CDR3 size: 16 residues. Germline CDR1 and CDR2: SGHKS and YYEKEE (reference sequence). With 0 bases removed from V and 4 bases from J, the gap between germline ends came to 13 bases. In DNA form, the CDR3 reads TGTGCCAGCAGCTTGGCTGGCGGTACTTTTAATGAAAAACTGTTTTTT. It is translated as CASSLAGGTFNEKLFF.

The chain joins TRBV19 to TRBJ1-2; 7 bases map to TRBD1. The V segment lost 8 bases and the J segment 0 bases; nucleotides outside the gene matches: 12. CDR1 LNHDA and CDR2 SQIVND come from the germline V gene (reference sequence). The length of the CDR3 is 16 residues. The CDR3 spells CASEHAPGQPNYGYTF. CDR3 nucleotide sequence: TGTGCCAGTGAACACGCCCCGGGACAGCCTAACTATGGCTACACCTTC.

The chain is built from TRBV2 and TRBJ1-5, with D possibly matching TRBD1 (5 bases). This CDR3 has 15 amino acids. Germline loops: CDR1 SNHLY, CDR2 FYNNEI. V was trimmed by 2 bases and J by 4 bases, leaving 12 bases between them. CDR3 protein: CASSELGAPNQPQHF. CDR3 DNA sequence: TGTGCCAGCAGTGAACTTGGGGCCCCAAATCAGCCCCAGCATTTT.

The chain is built from TRBV6-1 and TRBJ1-1; the D is unclear. With 4 bases removed from V and 2 bases from J, the gap between germline ends came to 11 bases. The CDR3 covers 14 residues. Germline V gives CDR1 MNHNS, CDR2 SASEGT. The CDR3 bases are TGTGCCAGCAGTGCGGTTGGGCGAAACACTGAAGCTTTCTTT. Its protein product is CASSAVGRNTEAFF.

The chain couples TRBV6-2 or TRBV6-3 to TRBJ2-3; D may match TRBD1 or TRBD2 (5 bases each). Germline CDR1 MNHEY, CDR2 SVGEGT. CDR3 size: 14 residues. Deletions cut 5 bases from V and 2 bases from J, with 11 bases between. CDR3 sequence: CASSPRGDTDTQYF. CDR3 bases: TGTGCCAGCAGTCCGAGGGGCGACACAGATACGCAGTATTTT.

V gene TRBV7-2 combines with J gene TRBJ2-5; D is unresolved. V was cut by 0 bases and J by 1 base, with 6 bases left in between. The CDR3 covers 14 residues. Germline V lookup: CDR1 SGHTA, CDR2 FQGNSA. This CDR3 reads CASSLAGFQETQYF. The CDR3 DNA reads as TGTGCCAGCAGCTTAGCCGGCTTCCAAGAGACCCAGTACTTC.

This chain uses TRBV19 with TRBJ2-3; TRBD2 agrees at 10 bases. J was trimmed by 2 bases and V by 3 bases; bases with no gene match: 14. Germline loops: CDR1 LNHDA, CDR2 SQIVND (reference sequence). The length of the CDR3 is 19 residues. The CDR3 here is CASSIEGGELAGPTDTQYF. The CDR3 region has the DNA TGTGCCAGTAGTATCGAAGGCGGCGAACTAGCGGGGCCCACAGATACGCAGTATTTT.

CDR3 loop: CASCWGELYRSPLHF. CDR3 in DNA: TGTGCCAGCTGCTGGGGGGAGCTCTATCGCTCACCCCTCCACTTT. The rearrangement joins TRBV21-1 to TRBJ1-6. TRBV21-1 is given as a pseudogene. The CDR3 runs to 15 residues.

This rearrangement joins TRBV27 to TRBJ1-4; D unclear. The CDR3 covers 15 residues. Germline CDR1 is MNHEY and CDR2 is SMNVEV (reference sequence). V was shortened by 4 bases and J by 6 bases, with 15 bases between the two germline ends. CDR3 nucleotide sequence: TGTGCCAGCAGTTCGCGACGCTTAACGGATGAAAAACTGTTTTTT. It encodes CASSSRRLTDEKLFF.

The count of this clone is one. The chain uses TRBV7-9 and TRBJ1-3; D gene ambiguous. The CDR3 spans 14 residues. The V gene lost 6 bases and the J gene lost 0 bases, with 9 bases spanning the gap. Germline V gene lookup returns CDR1 SEHNR and CDR2 FQNEAQ (reference sequence). The CDR3 DNA follows: TGTGCCAGCAGTCAAGCCGTCTCTGGAAACACCATATATTTT. This encodes CASSQAVSGNTIYF.

This chain joins TRBV15 and TRBJ1-4; TRBD1 matches 9 bases. V gave up 3 bases and J gave up 8 bases; unmatched junction bases: 10. Germline V gene sequence: CDR1 LNHNV, CDR2 YYDKDF (reference sequence). The CDR3 spans 16 residues. The CDR3 sequence is CATSRGRTGEAEKLFF. CDR3 in DNA: TGTGCCACCAGCAGGGGACGGACAGGGGAGGCGGAAAAACTGTTTTTT.

The V gene is TRBV7-2, the J gene TRBJ2-5; D may be TRBD1 or TRBD2 (5 bases each). The V and J ends lost 5 bases and 4 bases respectively, with 11 bases between them. The CDR3 contains 13 residues. Looked up from germline, CDR1 is SGHTA and CDR2 is FQGNSA. CDR3 region: CASSPTRGETQYF. In nucleotides, the CDR3 is TGTGCCAGCAGCCCTACTAGGGGAGAGACCCAGTACTTC.

The gene calls are TRBV28 and TRBJ2-2; no definite D call. Trimming stripped 7 bases from V and 2 bases from J, with 17 bases between. Germline lookup yields CDR1 MDHEN and CDR2 SYDVKM. The CDR3 length is 16 residues. The CDR3 loop is CASNLDTAANTGELFF. Written as DNA, the CDR3 is TGTGCCAGCAACTTGGATACCGCAGCAAACACCGGGGAGCTGTTTTTT.

V is TRBV28 and J is TRBJ1-1; a weak D match, TRBD1 (5 bases). CDR3 length: 13 residues. The V end lost 5 bases, the J end lost 4 bases, and 11 bases lay between the germline ends. Germline V CDR1 and CDR2: MDHEN, SYDVKM. In DNA form, the CDR3 reads TGTGCCAGCAGTGTACAGGTGGGCACTGAAGCTTTCTTT. It encodes CASSVQVGTEAFF.